Listed below are T cell receptor beta chains from one sample, sequenced in a study of blood T cell repertoires in COVID-19. The protocol was immunoSEQ multiplex PCR, while the TCRdb copy is restricted to in-frame clones and leaves out a portion. The profile shows about 170,000 clones, more than 75% of them singletons. The specimen was peripheral blood. These receptors came from a man aged 45 to 65 who had recovered from COVID-19. CDR3s include the opening cysteine and the closing phenylalanine or tryptophan. A D gene is named only where the DNA matches it firmly. Clone size is given for some rows only: seen once, a few or many times, or a class if the clone is expanded.

V gene	CDR3 length	D gene	clone size	J gene	CDR3 protein	CDR3 DNA
TRBV5-4	15	TRBD2	once	TRBJ2-5	CASSTRTSGSETQYF	TGTGCCAGCAGCACGCGGACTAGCGGGAGTGAGACCCAGTACTTC
TRBV15	17	TRBD2	.	TRBJ2-1	CATSRDGTSGKYNEQFF	TGTGCCACCAGCAGAGATGGCACTAGCGGAAAGTACAATGAGCAGTTCTTC
TRBV7-9	18	TRBD1	.	TRBJ2-6	CASSPPGTVASGANVLTF	TGTGCCAGCAGCCCCCCGGGGACAGTAGCCTCTGGGGCCAACGTCCTGACTTTC
TRBV6-2/TRBV6-3	19	TRBD1	once	TRBJ1-2	CASSYETRTGQILTYGYTF	TGTGCCAGCAGTTATGAGACGCGGACAGGGCAAATCCTAACCTATGGCTACACCTTC
TRBV10-3	14	TRBD2	.	TRBJ2-1	CAISEISGSNEQFF	TGTGCCATCAGTGAGATTAGCGGGAGCAATGAGCAGTTCTTC
TRBV27	14	.	.	TRBJ2-1	CASTAINSGNEQFF	TGTGCCAGCACCGCGATAAATTCAGGGAATGAGCAGTTCTTC
TRBV18	13	.	.	TRBJ2-3	CASSPSGADTQYF	TGTGCCAGCTCACCTTCGGGGGCAGATACGCAGTATTTT
TRBV5-1	19	TRBD2	.	TRBJ2-2	CASRPGGRSVNANTGELFF	TGCGCCAGCCGGCCGGGCGGGAGGTCCGTAAACGCGAACACCGGGGAGCTGTTTTTT
TRBV2	15	TRBD2	.	TRBJ2-2	CASSLAGPNTGELFF	TGTGCCAGCAGTCTAGCGGGACCGAACACCGGGGAGCTGTTTTTT
TRBV6-4	14	TRBD1	.	TRBJ1-1	CASRAGTGVTEAFF	TGTGCCAGCAGAGCCGGGACAGGGGTCACTGAAGCTTTCTTT
TRBV24-1	14	.	.	TRBJ2-5	CATSDSGERETQYF	TGTGCCACCAGTGATTCGGGTGAAAGGGAGACCCAGTACTTC
TRBV5-5	16	TRBD2	.	TRBJ2-1	CASSWGTSGPNNEQFF	TGTGCCAGCAGCTGGGGGACTAGCGGACCTAACAATGAGCAGTTCTTC
TRBV15	14	.	.	TRBJ1-1	CATSRDAEYTEAFF	TGTGCCACCAGCAGAGATGCAGAATACACTGAAGCTTTCTTT
TRBV15	15	TRBD2	.	TRBJ2-7	CATSRPGTTTYEQYF	TGTGCCACCAGCAGACCTGGGACTACCACCTACGAGCAGTACTTC
TRBV10-1	15	TRBD2	.	TRBJ2-5	CASSDGLAGSRTQYF	TGCGCCAGCAGTGATGGACTAGCGGGGTCCCGGACCCAGTACTTC
TRBV5-4	15	.	.	TRBJ2-5	CASSLYAVGAETQYF	TGTGCCAGCAGCTTGTACGCGGTTGGGGCAGAGACCCAGTACTTC
TRBV6-4	13	.	.	TRBJ2-1	CASSDLPENEQFF	TGTGCCAGCAGTGACCTCCCTGAGAATGAGCAGTTCTTC
TRBV29-1	16	TRBD1	.	TRBJ2-1	CSVESLGQGWGSEQFF	TGCAGCGTTGAGAGTCTCGGACAGGGTTGGGGTAGTGAGCAGTTCTTC
TRBV7-3	15	TRBD1	.	TRBJ2-3	CASSTGTGTTDTQYF	TGTGCCAGCAGCACCGGGACAGGGACCACAGATACGCAGTATTTT
TRBV6-5	14	TRBD1	.	TRBJ1-2	CASSRTGRNYGYTF	TGTGCCAGCAGTCGGACAGGGCGTAACTATGGCTACACCTTC
TRBV7-9	19	TRBD1	.	TRBJ1-3	CASSPEGDRGPRSGNTIYF	TGTGCCAGCAGCCCCGAGGGGGACAGGGGGCCTCGCTCAGGAAACACCATATATTTT
TRBV30	14	TRBD1	.	TRBJ2-5	CAWSEGGQQETQYF	TGTGCCTGGAGTGAAGGGGGACAGCAAGAGACCCAGTACTTC
TRBV18	15	.	.	TRBJ1-1	CASSPPSGLNTEAFF	TGTGCCAGCTCACCACCCTCAGGGTTGAACACTGAAGCTTTCTTT
TRBV29-1	16	TRBD1	.	TRBJ2-7	CSAEGTGTGGLYEQYF	TGCAGCGCCGAGGGAACCGGGACAGGGGGGCTCTACGAGCAGTACTTC
TRBV5-8	17	TRBD1	.	TRBJ1-3	CASSSVDRIASGNTIYF	TGTGCCAGCAGCTCAGTGGACAGGATCGCCTCTGGAAACACCATATATTTT
TRBV25-1	18	TRBD1	.	TRBJ1-3	CASSEAGRGFISGNTIYF	TGTGCCAGCAGTGAAGCGGGCAGGGGGTTTATCTCTGGAAACACCATATATTTT
TRBV6-5	13	.	.	TRBJ1-5	CASRLTVNQPQHF	TGTGCCAGCAGGTTGACAGTAAATCAGCCCCAGCATTTT
TRBV6-5	13	.	.	TRBJ2-7	CASTSGGSYEQYF	TGTGCCAGCACCTCAGGGGGGTCCTACGAGCAGTACTTC
TRBV19	16	TRBD1	.	TRBJ1-5	CASSPRTQGGVQPQHF	TGTGCCAGTAGTCCTCGGACACAGGGGGGAGTTCAGCCCCAGCATTTT
TRBV18	15	.	.	TRBJ2-5	CASSPLTGEEETQYF	TGTGCCAGCTCACCTTTAACAGGTGAAGAAGAGACCCAGTACTTC
TRBV5-4	15	TRBD1	.	TRBJ1-1	CASSGWTGVNTEAFF	TGTGCCAGCAGCGGTTGGACAGGGGTGAACACTGAAGCTTTCTTT